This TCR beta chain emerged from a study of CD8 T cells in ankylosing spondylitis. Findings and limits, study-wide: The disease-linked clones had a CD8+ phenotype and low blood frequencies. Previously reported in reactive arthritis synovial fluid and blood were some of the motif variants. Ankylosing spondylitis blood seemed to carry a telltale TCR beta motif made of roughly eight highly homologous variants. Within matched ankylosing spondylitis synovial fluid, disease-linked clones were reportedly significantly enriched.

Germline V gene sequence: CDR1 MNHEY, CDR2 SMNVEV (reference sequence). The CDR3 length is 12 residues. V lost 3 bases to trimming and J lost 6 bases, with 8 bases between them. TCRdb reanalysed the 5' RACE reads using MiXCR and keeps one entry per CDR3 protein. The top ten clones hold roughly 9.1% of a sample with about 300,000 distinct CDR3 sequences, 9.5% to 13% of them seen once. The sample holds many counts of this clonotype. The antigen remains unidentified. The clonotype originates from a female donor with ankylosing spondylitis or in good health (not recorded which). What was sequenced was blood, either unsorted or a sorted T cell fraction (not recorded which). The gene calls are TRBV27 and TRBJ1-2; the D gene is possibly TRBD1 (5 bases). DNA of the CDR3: TGTGCCAGCAGTTTTAGGGGTCATGGCTACACCTTC. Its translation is CASSFRGHGYTF.